These 31 T cell receptor beta chains were all obtained from the same sample, sequenced in a study of blood T cell repertoires in COVID-19. Data came from immunoSEQ multiplex PCR; TCRdb stores just in-frame clones and leaves some out. The sample records approximately 270,000 clones, around 93% being singletons. Sequencing input: PBMCs or T cells enriched from blood (not recorded which). The receptors come from a man in his forties who had been exposed to COVID-19.

The CDR3 here is CASSVPENTEAFF. CDR3 coding DNA: TGCGCCAGCAGCGTACCAGAGAACACTGAAGCTTTCTTT. V and J are TRBV5-1 and TRBJ1-1, with D uncertain. CDR1 is SGHRS, CDR2 YFSETQ, per germline. With 4 bases removed from V and 1 base from J, the gap between germline ends came to 8 bases. The CDR3 spans 13 residues. The full variable domain, rest sourced from reference TRBV5-1 and TRBJ1-1, is KAGVTQTPRYLIKTRGQQVTLSCSPISGHRSVSWYQQTPGQGLQFLFEYFSETQRNKGNFPGRFSGRQFSNSRSEMNVSTLELGDSALYLCASSVPENTEAFFGQGTRLTVV.

The genes are TRBV28 and TRBJ2-4, with 7 bases identical to TRBD1. The germline CDR1 and CDR2 sequences are MDHEN and SYDVKM. The CDR3 covers 18 residues. The V segment lost 5 bases and the J segment 2 bases; nucleotides outside the gene matches: 15. CDR3 nucleotides: TGTGCCAGCAGTCCGGGACAGCGGCGCTTTGGGTCCAAAAACATTCAGTACTTC. Its translation: CASSPGQRRFGSKNIQYF.

The chain has TRBV28 and TRBJ1-2; D unresolved. The CDR3 covers 14 residues. Deletions cut 3 bases from V and 5 bases from J, with 13 bases between. CDR1 is MDHEN and CDR2 is SYDVKM in the germline V gene. CDR3: CASSFLGREYGYTF. Here the CDR3 DNA reads TGTGCCAGCAGTTTTCTGGGGAGGGAGTATGGCTACACCTTC.

V and J are TRBV7-2 and TRBJ1-2; D remains ambiguous. Germline assignment: CDR1 SGHTA and CDR2 FQGNSA. V lost 0 bases and J lost 3, with 11 bases in between. This CDR3 has 15 amino acids. CDR3 amino acids: CASSLALQNHYGYTF. The DNA of the CDR3 is TGTGCCAGCAGCTTAGCATTACAGAACCACTATGGCTACACCTTC.

The chain uses TRBV2 and TRBJ2-1; 7 bases are shared with TRBD2. Germline V gene sequence: CDR1 SNHLY, CDR2 FYNNEI. With 5 bases clipped from V and 4 bases from J, the junction kept 14 bases outside the gene matches. The CDR3 extends over 17 amino acids. CDR3 residues: CASSPSGPGARYNEQFF. Here the CDR3 DNA reads TGTGCCAGCAGTCCTAGCGGTCCGGGAGCAAGGTACAATGAGCAGTTCTTC.

The V gene is TRBV27, the J gene TRBJ1-6, with 9 bases aligning to TRBD1. The V and J ends lost 6 bases and 9 bases, in that order; junction bases with no gene match: 6. This CDR3 comprises 14 residues. The V gene's germline CDR1 is MNHEY and CDR2 SMNVEV (reference sequence). The CDR3 loop is CASREGQGSSPLHF. CDR3 DNA sequence: TGTGCCAGCAGGGAAGGACAGGGGTCTTCACCCCTCCACTTT.

The DNA of the CDR3 is TGTGCCAGCAGCCACAGGGGACAGGGTAATTCACCCCTCCACTTT. Protein product: CASSHRGQGNSPLHF. The chain employs TRBV9 and TRBJ1-6, with TRBD1 identical over 9 bases. This CDR3 spans 15 amino acids. The germline V gene encodes CDR1 SGDLS and CDR2 YYNGEE. V was clipped by 4 bases and J by 6 bases; unmatched bases: 5.

The gene calls are TRBV4-1 and TRBJ2-7, with 13 nucleotides matching TRBD2. The V segment lost 3 bases and the J segment 1 base; nucleotides outside the gene matches: 3. This CDR3 spans 16 amino acids. The germline V gene encodes CDR1 MGHRA and CDR2 YSYEKL. The CDR3: CASSHPGLAGSYEQYF. In DNA form, the CDR3 reads TGCGCCAGCAGCCACCCGGGACTAGCGGGGTCCTACGAGCAGTACTTC.

The rearrangement uses TRBV29-1 and TRBJ1-5, with D maybe TRBD1 (5 bases). Germline V gene sequence: CDR1 SQVTM, CDR2 ANQGSEA. The CDR3 has 15 amino acids. The V gene lost 6 bases and the J gene lost 0 bases, with 15 bases spanning the gap. CDR3 nucleotides: TGCAGCGTAGGAACGACAGAAGATAGCAATCAGCCCCAGCATTTT. Protein sequence: CSVGTTEDSNQPQHF.

The genes are TRBV11-3 and TRBJ1-1, with 11 positions matching TRBD1. This CDR3 region has 13 residues. Losses at the gene ends were 5 bases for V and 11 bases for J; bases not matched to a gene: 7. Germline CDR1 is SGHNT and CDR2 is YENEEA. CDR3 bases: TGTGCCAGCAGCACGGACAGGGGGCTTTATGCTTTCTTT. It specifies CASSTDRGLYAFF.

CDR3 sequence (DNA): TGCAGCGCATCGGGGACAAGCTCCCGTGATGGCTACACCTTC. Protein sequence: CSASGTSSRDGYTF. This chain connects TRBV29-1 to TRBJ1-2; the D gene is possibly TRBD1 (6 bases). Trimming took 7 bases from V and 6 from J, leaving 21 bases between them. Germline V CDR1 and CDR2: SQVTM, ANQGSEA. The CDR3 consists of 14 residues.

The chain combines TRBV27 with TRBJ2-2, with D possibly matching TRBD1 (6 bases). The germline V gene encodes CDR1 MNHEY and CDR2 SMNVEV (reference sequence). The germline V and J ends were trimmed by 2 bases and 6 bases, with 16 bases remaining between them. There are 16 residues in the CDR3. The CDR3 DNA is TGTGCCAGCAGTTTAGCAGGGGAATTGGGGGCCGGGGAGCTGTTTTTT. Encoded protein: CASSLAGELGAGELFF.

V gene TRBV4-1 combines with J gene TRBJ2-5; TRBD2 matches 7 bases. V lost 1 base and J lost 2; bases outside the gene matches: 4. CDR1 is MGHRA and CDR2 is YSYEKL in the germline V gene. The CDR3 runs 15 residues. This chain's CDR3 is CASSQVLAVQETQYF. CDR3 bases: TGCGCCAGCAGCCAAGTCCTAGCGGTTCAAGAGACCCAGTACTTC.

The chain recombines TRBV6-5 with TRBJ1-2; D remains unclear. Germline V CDR1 and CDR2: MNHEY, SVGAGI. The CDR3 runs 14 residues. V was trimmed by 8 bases and J by 2 bases, leaving 15 bases between them. The CDR3: CASRSLGGNYGYTF. The CDR3 DNA follows: TGTGCCAGCCGGTCTTTGGGAGGGAACTATGGCTACACCTTC.

The chain has TRBV3-1 (or the pseudogene TRBV3-2) and TRBJ2-5, with 14 positions matching TRBD2. Trimming at V came to 3 bases and at J to 5 bases, leaving 5 bases not matched to a gene. The CDR3 covers 16 residues. Germline loops: CDR1 LGHDT, CDR2 YNNKEL (reference sequence). CDR3 nucleotide sequence: TGTGCCAGCAGCCAGGGACTAGCGGGAGTATTGGAGACCCAGTACTTC. Translated, it gives CASSQGLAGVLETQYF.

The chain employs TRBV10-3 and TRBJ2-1, with TRBD2 matching over 14 bases. The CDR3 totals 16 residues. Germline values: CDR1 ENHRY, CDR2 SYGVKD. The trim removed 3 bases at V and 7 bases at J, leaving 5 bases unmatched. The CDR3 sequence: CAISDGGTSGRNEQFF. DNA of the CDR3: TGTGCCATCAGTGATGGAGGGACTAGCGGGAGAAATGAGCAGTTCTTC.

CDR3 amino acids: CASSLVLAGVDTGELFF. The DNA for the CDR3 is TGCGCCAGCAGCTTGGTGTTAGCGGGAGTGGATACCGGGGAGCTGTTTTTT. The chain joins TRBV5-1 to TRBJ2-2, with 9 bases aligning to TRBD2. The ends lost 0 bases at V and 5 bases at J; junction bases unmatched: 8. In germline, CDR1 is SGHRS, CDR2 YFSETQ. The CDR3 totals 17 residues.

The J gene is TRBJ2-1, the V gene TRBV7-9, with 7 nucleotides matching TRBD2. V was pared by 10 bases and J by 5 bases, with 5 bases of the junction left unmatched. This CDR3 contains 12 residues. CDR1 is SEHNR and CDR2 is FQNEAQ in the germline V gene (reference sequence). The CDR3 nucleotides read TGTGCCAACCAGCGGGGAGACAATGAGCAGTTCTTC. This encodes CANQRGDNEQFF. The whole variable domain, filled in from reference TRBV7-9 and TRBJ2-1, reads DTGVSQNPRHKITKRGQNVTFRCDPISEHNRLYWYRQTLGQGPEFLTYFQNEAQLEKSRLLSDRFSAERPKGSFSTLEIQRTEQGDSAMYLCANQRGDNEQFFGPGTRLTVL.

The chain has TRBV5-1 and TRBJ1-1, with 10 bases fitting TRBD1. Germline-derived CDR1 and CDR2 are SGHRS and YFSETQ. CDR3 length equals 16 residues. V lost 0 bases and J lost 1; bases outside the gene matches: 3. CDR3 DNA: TGCGCCAGCAGCTTGGCCGGGACAGGGGCGAACACTGAAGCTTTCTTT. As protein: CASSLAGTGANTEAFF.

V usage is TRBV6-5 and J usage is TRBJ1-5; D is unresolved. Germline V gives CDR1 MNHEY, CDR2 SVGAGI. This CDR3 spans 13 amino acids. Trimming took 5 bases from V and 1 from J, leaving 6 bases between them. CDR3 in amino acids: CASSPLSNQPQHF. Here the CDR3 DNA reads TGTGCCAGCAGTCCCCTAAGCAATCAGCCCCAGCATTTT.

The gene calls are TRBV14 and TRBJ1-1; 10 bases map to TRBD1. Germline V CDR1 and CDR2: SGHDN, FVKESK. This CDR3 region has 16 residues. After removal of 4 bases from V and 1 base from J, the junction contained 6 bases not matched to a gene. CDR3 sequence (DNA): TGTGCCAGCAGCCTAATGACAGGGGGCTGGAACACTGAAGCTTTCTTT. This gives the protein CASSLMTGGWNTEAFF.

The J gene is TRBJ2-7, the V gene TRBV6-5; TRBD2 aligns across 9 bases. This CDR3 is 14 amino acids long. CDR1 and CDR2 from the germline V gene are MNHEY and SVGAGI. J was trimmed by 5 bases and V by 6 bases; bases with no gene match: 8. The CDR3 DNA follows: TGTGCCAGCAGGGGGACTAGCCGTTTTGACGAGCAGTACTTC. Protein product: CASRGTSRFDEQYF.

This clone was detected once. This chain links TRBV5-1 with TRBJ2-3; D call uncertain. CDR3 length: 11 amino acids. Trimming pared 6 bases from V and 2 bases from J, leaving 4 bases between. Per germline, CDR1 SGHRS and CDR2 YFSETQ. CDR3 in amino acids: CASKYTDTQYF. CDR3 DNA: TGCGCCAGCAAATACACAGATACGCAGTATTTT.

The rearrangement links TRBV19 to TRBJ2-5; 7 nucleotides match TRBD1. The germline gives CDR1 LNHDA, CDR2 SQIVND (reference sequence). The V segment lost 7 bases and the J segment 2 bases; nucleotides outside the gene matches: 10. The CDR3 loop spans 15 amino acids. The CDR3, as DNA: TGTGCCAGTAAAGAGACAGGGTTATTTCAAGAGACCCAGTACTTC. Translated, it gives CASKETGLFQETQYF.

The V call is TRBV3-1 (or the pseudogene TRBV3-2), the J call TRBJ1-1, with D possibly matching TRBD1 (6 bases). Trimming pared 3 bases from V and 1 base from J, leaving 18 bases between. This CDR3 has 17 amino acids. Germline lookup yields CDR1 LGHDT and CDR2 YNNKEL (reference sequence). In nucleotides, the CDR3 is TGTGCCAGCAGCCACCTTATACGTAGACAGGAGAACACTGAAGCTTTCTTT. This gives the protein CASSHLIRRQENTEAFF.

This rearrangement joins TRBV10-3 to TRBJ2-7; 7 nucleotides match TRBD1. There are 15 residues in the CDR3. V trimming: 3 bases; J trimming: 4 bases; junction bases outside the gene matches: 9. Per germline, CDR1 ENHRY and CDR2 SYGVKD. The CDR3 sequence is CAISDPDRYLYEQYF. DNA for the CDR3: TGTGCCATCAGTGACCCGGACAGGTACTTATACGAGCAGTACTTC.

As DNA, the CDR3 is TGTGCCAGCATACCGGGGTCCTACAATGAGCAGTTCTTC. Protein sequence: CASIPGSYNEQFF. V and J are TRBV2 and TRBJ2-1, with D possibly matching TRBD2 (5 bases). V was pared by 7 bases and J by 1 base, with 8 bases between. Germline CDR1 and CDR2: SNHLY and FYNNEI. The CDR3 is made up of 13 amino acids.

The V gene is TRBV6-2 or TRBV6-3, the J gene TRBJ1-5; 12 bases are shared with TRBD1. The CDR3 runs 16 residues. J gave up 3 bases and V 5 bases, and 5 bases lay outside the gene matches. Germline values: CDR1 MNHEY, CDR2 SVGEGT. CDR3 nucleotides: TGTGCCAGCAGTGGGACAGGGGGCGCAGTCAATCAGCCCCAGCATTTT. It specifies CASSGTGGAVNQPQHF.

This chain links TRBV14 with TRBJ1-1, with D tentatively TRBD1 (5 bases). This CDR3 contains 15 residues. In germline, CDR1 is SGHDN, CDR2 FVKESK. V was trimmed by 4 bases and J by 0 bases, leaving 12 bases between them. CDR3: CASSLAGPVNTEAFF. In DNA form, the CDR3 reads TGTGCCAGCAGCCTAGCGGGACCGGTGAACACTGAAGCTTTCTTT.

V usage is TRBV28 and J usage is TRBJ2-7, with 10 bases matching TRBD1. From germline, CDR1 is MDHEN and CDR2 SYDVKM. This CDR3 is built from 15 residues. V dropped 5 bases and J dropped 3; count of bases not matched to a gene: 7. Here the CDR3 reads CASSTSGTGVYEQYF. DNA of the CDR3: TGTGCCAGCAGTACCTCCGGGACAGGGGTCTACGAGCAGTACTTC. The whole variable domain, remainder taken from reference TRBV28 and TRBJ2-7, is DVKVTQSSRYLVKRTGEKVFLECVQDMDHENMFWYRQDPGLGLRLIYFSYDVKMKEKGDIPEGYSVSREKKERFSLILESASTNQTSMYLCASSTSGTGVYEQYFGPGTRLTVT.

The J gene is TRBJ2-3, the V gene TRBV5-1, with 10 bases lining up with TRBD2. Germline values: CDR1 SGHRS, CDR2 YFSETQ. The J segment lost 0 bases and the V segment lost 4 bases, leaving 2 bases of the junction unmatched. CDR3 size: 15 residues. In DNA, the CDR3 is TGCGCCAGCAGCCTGACTAGCGGGAGCACAGATACGCAGTATTTT. It encodes CASSLTSGSTDTQYF.